This T cell receptor beta chain was recovered during a study of T cells in Graves' hyperthyroidism and ophthalmopathy. Points from the study as a whole: The authors' 13 V-J model separated ophthalmopathy from stable hyperthyroidism. The blood repertoire included most of the expanded thyroid clonotypes above 0.001.

V lost 5 bases and J 1 base, leaving 9 bases between the germline ends. This CDR3 is 14 amino acids long. Patients aged 18 to 65 with hyperthyroidism were newly diagnosed, with duration under 2 months. When hyperthyroidism was first diagnosed, the blood sample was taken, preceding any ophthalmopathy symptoms. Amplified TCR beta CDR3 regions derived from RNA transcripts. First-round RT-PCR targeting the TCR CDR3 was performed with the HTBI primer set. In TCRdb, the multiplex PCR reads were re-called with MiXCR into one record per CDR3 protein. This sample yields 600,000 to 850,000 distinct CDR3 sequences, of which around 20% are seen a single time; 16% belongs to the top ten. This clonotype appeared many times. What it recognizes is unknown.

The chain is built from TRBV12-3 or TRBV12-4 and TRBJ1-5; D gene uncertain. The clonotype comes from a woman aged 45-60 years with Graves' hyperthyroidism that later progressed to Graves' ophthalmopathy. The sample was blood. As DNA, the CDR3 is TGTGCCAGCAGTCAGGACGTAAGCAATCAGCCCCAGCATTTT. Its protein is CASSQDVSNQPQHF.